Shown below are 21 T cell receptor beta chains from a single sample sequenced in a study of T-cell memory formation after mild COVID-19. Via MiXCR, TCRdb re-called the 5' RACE reads, giving one row per CDR3 protein. The table lists hundreds of thousands of distinct CDR3 sequences, roughly 15% of them singletons. Sequencing was carried out using PBMCs or a T cell subset sorted from them (not recorded which). The origin of the receptors is a man younger than 35 who had mild COVID-19 (a few samples of this study predate the infection). Cell type and time point are not known.

In this sample, this clonotype turned up a few times. V and J are TRBV25-1 and TRBJ2-3; 7 bases match TRBD2. V lost 6 bases to trimming and J lost 4 bases; unmatched junction nucleotides: 10. Germline lookup yields CDR1 MGHDK and CDR2 SYGVNS. The CDR3 contains 15 residues. CDR3 bases: TGTGCCAGCAGGGAACTGGGGGGGAGGGCAGATACGCAGTATTTT. This sequence encodes CASRELGGRADTQYF.

This clonotype was counted many times. V gene TRBV12-3 or TRBV12-4 combines with J gene TRBJ2-2; TRBD1 matches at 7 bases. This CDR3 spans 16 amino acids. With 1 base clipped from V and 4 bases from J, the junction kept 6 bases outside the gene matches. The DNA for the CDR3 is TGTGCCAGCAGTTTAGTCCACAGGGGCGGCACCGGGGAGCTGTTTTTT. It specifies CASSLVHRGGTGELFF.

This chain links TRBV27 with TRBJ1-6, with D possibly matching TRBD1 (5 bases). Germline V CDR1 and CDR2: MNHEY, SMNVEV (reference sequence). This CDR3 comprises 16 residues. V dropped 4 bases and J dropped 0 bases, with 10 bases sitting between them. CDR3 region: CASSSLGGSYNSPLHF. The CDR3 bases are TGTGCCAGCAGTTCCCTCGGGGGCTCCTATAATTCACCCCTCCACTTT.

This clonotype was counted between two and nine times. V gene TRBV6-1 combines with J gene TRBJ2-7, with D possibly TRBD1 on 6 matching bases. V lost 8 bases to trimming and J lost 2 bases, with 16 bases between them. In germline, CDR1 is MNHNS, CDR2 SASEGT. The CDR3 spans 14 residues. CDR3 in DNA: TGTGCCAGCCAATACCGGGACATCCCCTACGAGCAGTACGTC. It is translated as CASQYRDIPYEQYV.

The chain joins TRBV7-9 to TRBJ1-1; D gene unclear. Trimming removed 0 bases from V and 9 bases from J, with 11 bases in between. The germline gives CDR1 SEHNR, CDR2 FQNEAQ (reference sequence). This CDR3 region has 13 residues. The CDR3 loop is CASSLAVGKKAFF. The CDR3 DNA sequence: TGTGCCAGCAGCTTAGCGGTTGGGAAGAAAGCTTTCTTT.

There are a few counts of this clonotype. The chain has TRBV20-1 and TRBJ2-7; 8 nucleotides align to TRBD2. Per germline, CDR1 DFQATT and CDR2 SNEGSKA (reference sequence). The CDR3 totals 14 residues. V lost 7 bases to trimming and J lost 3 bases; unmatched junction nucleotides: 11. The CDR3 DNA follows: TGCAGTGTTCTCCGGGAGGGGTTTAACTACGAGCAGTACTTC. It is translated as CSVLREGFNYEQYF.

V is TRBV5-5 and J is TRBJ1-5, with a weak D call TRBD1 (5 bases). Trimming stripped 5 bases from V and 5 bases from J, with 11 bases between. This CDR3 has 13 amino acids. Germline CDR1 is SGHKS and CDR2 is YYEKEE (reference sequence). In DNA, the CDR3 is TGTGCCAGCAGTTGGGGCCAAGATCAGCCCCAGCATTTT. It specifies CASSWGQDQPQHF.

This clonotype was seen a single time. Being one base from a much bigger clone, this may be a read error. This chain connects TRBV27 to TRBJ2-5; D is undetermined. Trimming stripped 4 bases from V and 1 base from J, with 13 bases between. This CDR3 comprises 15 residues. Germline loops: CDR1 MNHEY, CDR2 SMNVEV (reference sequence). CDR3 coding DNA: TGTGCCAGCAGTTCCACCGACTGGGGCCAAGAGACCCAGTACTTC. Encoded protein: CASSSTDWGQETQYF.

In this sample, this clonotype turned up many times. The rearrangement links TRBV7-9 to TRBJ2-7; no definite D call. V gave up 1 base and J gave up 7 bases, with 11 bases separating them. CDR1 and CDR2 from the germline V gene are SEHNR and FQNEAQ (reference sequence). This CDR3 is built from 13 residues. The CDR3 sequence: CASSLGTAREQYV. CDR3 DNA sequence: TGTGCCAGCAGCTTAGGGACGGCTCGGGAGCAGTACGTC.

The chain couples TRBV7-3 to TRBJ1-1; possible D gene TRBD1, 5 bases. The CDR3 runs 14 residues. Trimming shortened V by 5 bases and J by 0 bases, and 10 bases separated the two germline ends. The germline gives CDR1 SGHTA, CDR2 FQGTGA. CDR3 sequence (DNA): TGTGCCAGCAGCCCCGGGGGGGTGAACACTGAAGCTTTCTTT. As protein: CASSPGGVNTEAFF.

This chain connects TRBV20-1 to TRBJ2-1; TRBD2 aligns across 12 bases. With V trimmed by 5 bases and J by 7 bases, 12 bases remained unmatched. The CDR3 is 16 amino acids. CDR1 DFQATT and CDR2 SNEGSKA come from the germline V gene (reference sequence). The CDR3 bases are TGCAGTGCTCCTTATCTAGCGGGGGGGCCGGGTAATGAGCAGTTCTTC. This sequence encodes CSAPYLAGGPGNEQFF.

V usage is TRBV9 and J usage is TRBJ1-2; tentatively, D is TRBD1 (6 bases). V lost 2 bases to trimming and J lost 8 bases, with 16 bases between them. The germline CDR1 and CDR2 sequences are SGDLS and YYNGEE. The CDR3 is made up of 14 amino acids. The CDR3 DNA sequence: TGTGCCAGCAGCGTGTCCGGGACAATGGACGGCTACACCTTC. Amino acid sequence: CASSVSGTMDGYTF.

In its sample, this clonotype was seen a few times. The chain recombines TRBV5-1 with TRBJ1-2; a weak D match, TRBD1 (6 bases). V lost 4 bases to trimming and J lost 4 bases, with 17 bases between them. CDR1 and CDR2 (germline): SGHRS, YFSETQ. This CDR3 contains 15 residues. CDR3 sequence reads: CASSPEGGTAYGYTF. The CDR3 DNA is TGCGCCAGCAGCCCAGAGGGGGGCACGGCCTATGGCTACACCTTC.

The chain uses TRBV2 and TRBJ2-2, with D perhaps given as TRBD1 or TRBD2 (5 bases each). The germline V gene has CDR1 SNHLY and CDR2 FYNNEI. The CDR3 is 16 residues long. V shed 6 bases and J shed 3 bases, with 17 bases lying between them. The CDR3 nucleotides are TGTGCCAGCAGGTTCCCCCGGGACGCCTACACCGGGGAGCTGTTTTTT. It is translated as CASRFPRDAYTGELFF.

This clonotype appeared a few times. V usage is TRBV4-1 and J usage is TRBJ2-7, with D hard to call. CDR3 size: 13 residues. Germline CDR1 reads MGHRA; CDR2 reads YSYEKL. The V end lost 5 bases, the J end lost 7 bases, and 15 bases lay between the germline ends. The CDR3 protein is CASSVGQLGEQYF. The CDR3 DNA is TGCGCCAGCAGCGTCGGCCAGTTGGGGGAGCAGTACTTC.

This clonotype was seen more than once but under ten times. This chain connects TRBV12-3 or TRBV12-4 to TRBJ1-2, with D unresolved. The CDR3 runs 11 residues. Trimming shortened V by 3 bases and J by 8 bases, and 7 bases separated the two germline ends. In DNA, the CDR3 is TGTGCCAGCAGTTTCCCCGGGGGCTACACCTTC. Protein product: CASSFPGGYTF.

The rearrangement links TRBV7-2 to TRBJ2-3; D gene ambiguous. This CDR3 is 12 amino acids long. Germline assignment: CDR1 SGHTA and CDR2 FQGNSA. The germline V and J ends were trimmed by 5 bases and 6 bases, with 9 bases remaining between them. For the CDR3, the DNA is TGTGCCAGCAGCCCAAACCAGGATACGCAGTATTTT. Its protein product is CASSPNQDTQYF.

V usage is TRBV10-3 and J usage is TRBJ2-7; 9 bases agree with TRBD2. V trimming: 6 bases; J trimming: 0 bases; junction bases outside the gene matches: 9. The CDR3 has 16 amino acids. Germline lookup yields CDR1 ENHRY and CDR2 SYGVKD. This CDR3 is CAISNSGGLSSYEQYF. In DNA, the CDR3 is TGTGCCATCAGCAACAGCGGGGGGCTCAGCTCCTACGAGCAGTACTTC.

The V and J genes are TRBV9 and TRBJ2-3, with D possibly being TRBD2 (5 bases). The V gene lost 0 bases and the J gene lost 2 bases, with 13 bases spanning the gap. The CDR3 contains 16 residues. CDR1 is SGDLS and CDR2 is YYNGEE in the germline V gene. The CDR3 DNA follows: TGTGCCAGCAGCGTAGTACCAAGACTAATCACAGATACGCAGTATTTT. Translating it yields CASSVVPRLITDTQYF.

This clonotype was seen repeatedly, ten times or more. This chain uses TRBV7-2 with TRBJ2-3, with unresolved D. Germline V gene lookup returns CDR1 SGHTA and CDR2 FQGNSA. V was trimmed by 6 bases and J by 0 bases, leaving 4 bases between them. This CDR3 spans 12 amino acids. Here the CDR3 DNA reads TGTGCCAGCAGTCCCAGCACAGATACGCAGTATTTT. Its protein is CASSPSTDTQYF.

This clonotype was picked up a small number of times. The V gene is TRBV9, the J gene TRBJ2-3; D tentatively reads TRBD1 or TRBD2 (7 bases each). From germline, CDR1 is SGDLS and CDR2 YYNGEE. With 0 bases removed from V and 2 bases from J, the gap between germline ends came to 13 bases. The CDR3 covers 16 residues. The CDR3 here is CASSVEGGGLTDTQYF. The CDR3 region has the DNA TGTGCCAGCAGCGTAGAGGGAGGGGGCCTCACAGATACGCAGTATTTT.